Here is one TCR beta chain with its context. Authors' analysis steps: Reference gene primer amplification gave estimated nucleated cell counts. Clones were sequenced by immunoSEQ multiplex PCR, and TCRdb holds only the in-frame ones, with some missing. V, J and clone size are those of that table, while D and trimming were read from the DNA. The data hold under 150,000 clones, with roughly 90% observed a single time. The data were taken from a study of blood T cell repertoires in COVID-19. Study information: COVID-19 samples, acute and convalescent, were from the United States, Italy and Spain. T cells, B-cell-depleted T cells, or PBMCs supplied cDNA or gDNA.

The source is a man between 70 and 80 years old with active COVID-19. Sequencing input: peripheral blood.

The CDR3, as DNA: TGTGCCAGCAGCTTAGCTAGTTTCGGAGCCCCAGGGTCCTACAATGAGCAGTTCTTC. Protein sequence: CASSLASFGAPGSYNEQFF. V gene TRBV7-9 combines with J gene TRBJ2-1, with D possibly matching TRBD1 (5 bases). The CDR3 has 19 residues. Germline CDR1 reads SEHNR; CDR2 reads FQNEAQ (reference sequence). Trimming removed 0 bases at V and 1 base at J, with 19 bases between. The whole variable domain, filled in from reference TRBV7-9 and TRBJ2-1, reads DTGVSQNPRHKITKRGQNVTFRCDPISEHNRLYWYRQTLGQGPEFLTYFQNEAQLEKSRLLSDRFSAERPKGSFSTLEIQRTEQGDSAMYLCASSLASFGAPGSYNEQFFGPGTRLTVL.